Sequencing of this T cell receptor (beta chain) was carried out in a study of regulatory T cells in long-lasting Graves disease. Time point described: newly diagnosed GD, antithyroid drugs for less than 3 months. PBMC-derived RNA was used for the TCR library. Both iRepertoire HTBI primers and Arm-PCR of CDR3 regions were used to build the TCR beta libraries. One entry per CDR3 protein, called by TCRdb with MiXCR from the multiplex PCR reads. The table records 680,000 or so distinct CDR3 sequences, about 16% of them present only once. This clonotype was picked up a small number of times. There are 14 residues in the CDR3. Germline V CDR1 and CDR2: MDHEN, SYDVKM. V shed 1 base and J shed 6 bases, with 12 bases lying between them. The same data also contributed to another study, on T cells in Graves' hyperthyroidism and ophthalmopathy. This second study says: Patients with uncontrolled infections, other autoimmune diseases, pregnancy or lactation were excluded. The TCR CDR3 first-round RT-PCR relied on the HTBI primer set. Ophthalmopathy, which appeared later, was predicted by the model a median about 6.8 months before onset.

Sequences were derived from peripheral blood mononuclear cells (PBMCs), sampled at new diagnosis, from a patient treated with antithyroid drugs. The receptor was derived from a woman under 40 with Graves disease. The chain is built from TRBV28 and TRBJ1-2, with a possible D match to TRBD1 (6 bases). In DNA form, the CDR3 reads TGTGCCAGCAGTTTATTTCCGGGGGCGCATGGCTACACCTTC. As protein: CASSLFPGAHGYTF.